The clone carrying this TCR beta chain was found many times. This sample is drawn from a study of identical twins. Using its own MiXCR run on the 5' RACE reads, TCRdb lists one record per CDR3 protein. The top ten hold 1.5% to 2% of the sample, which has approximately 700,000 distinct CDR3 sequences, around 6% seen once. With 0 bases removed from V and 3 bases from J, the gap between germline ends came to 13 bases. The CDR3 totals 16 residues. Germline V gives CDR1 SGHRS, CDR2 YFSETQ. Sequenced sample: naive T cells sorted from blood. This clonotype was sampled from a man aged 18 to 30 in good health. This chain links TRBV5-1 with TRBJ2-1; maybe TRBD2 (6 bases). This CDR3 reads CASSLEEGPNYNEQFF. The CDR3 DNA reads TGCGCCAGCAGCTTGGAGGAGGGGCCTAACTACAATGAGCAGTTCTTC.